Each of the 8 T cell receptor beta chains below was sequenced from the same sample in a study of T cell changes during pregnancy in multiple sclerosis. Sequencing was performed with immunoSEQ multiplex PCR; in TCRdb, only in-frame clones are kept and a portion is missing. The sample yields roughly 80,000 clones, around 92% seen once. Sample: peripheral blood, taken before pregnancy. The receptors originated from a female donor with multiple sclerosis, enrolled in a pregnancy study.

The V call is TRBV5-8, the J call TRBJ1-6; TRBD1 is a possible D gene (5 bases). This CDR3 region has 15 residues. The ends were cut back, 0 bases at V and 6 bases at J, with 10 bases in the middle. From germline, CDR1 is SGHTS and CDR2 YDEGEE. The CDR3 DNA reads TGTGCCAGCAGCTTGGTAGGGGAAGGTAATTCACCCCTCCACTTT. Translated, it gives CASSLVGEGNSPLHF.

The CDR3 sequence: CASSLALAGVTDTQYF. The CDR3 coding sequence is TGTGCCAGCAGCTTGGCACTAGCGGGGGTCACAGATACGCAGTATTTT. This chain uses TRBV5-4 with TRBJ2-3, with 11 nucleotides matching TRBD2. CDR1 is SGHNT and CDR2 is YYREEE in the germline V gene (reference sequence). The CDR3 is 16 residues long. V was clipped by 0 bases and J by 2 bases; unmatched bases: 2.

This chain connects TRBV7-8 to TRBJ1-1; D is undetermined. V was shortened by 3 bases and J by 2 bases, with 22 bases between the two germline ends. Per germline, CDR1 SGHVS and CDR2 FQNEAQ. The CDR3 length is 18 residues. The CDR3 protein is CASSFSTTSLDDNTEAFF. The CDR3 coding sequence is TGTGCCAGCAGCTTCTCAACTACAAGCTTGGATGACAACACTGAAGCTTTCTTT.

The chain combines TRBV29-1 with TRBJ1-1, with D uncertain. CDR1 SQVTM and CDR2 ANQGSEA come from the germline V gene. Trimming cost V 5 bases and J 11 bases, with 12 bases left between them. CDR3 length: 10 residues. The DNA for the CDR3 is TGCAGCGTTTTGTCCGGAGTGGCTTTCTTT. Translated, it gives CSVLSGVAFF.

This sequence joins TRBV6-5 and TRBJ1-5, with unresolved D. The V gene lost 0 bases and the J gene lost 7 bases, with 10 bases spanning the gap. The CDR3 runs 14 residues. Germline V gene lookup returns CDR1 MNHEY and CDR2 SVGAGI. The CDR3 here is CASSYSTGSQPQHF. The CDR3 DNA is TGTGCCAGCAGTTACTCAACGGGGTCCCAGCCCCAGCATTTT.

The V and J genes are TRBV19 and TRBJ2-1; 11 bases align to TRBD2. CDR1 and CDR2 from the germline V gene are LNHDA and SQIVND (reference sequence). V gave up 5 bases and J gave up 6 bases; unmatched junction bases: 6. The CDR3 is 15 residues long. The CDR3 bases are TGTGCCAGTAGTCCGCTAGCGGGGGGTTTCAATGAGCAGTTCTTC. This codes for CASSPLAGGFNEQFF.

This clone was detected only once. The DNA for the CDR3 is TGCGCCAGCAGCATGACAGGGTCCTATGGCTACACCTTC. Its protein product is CASSMTGSYGYTF. The J gene is TRBJ1-2, the V gene TRBV5-1; 7 bases match TRBD1. This CDR3 spans 13 amino acids. Looked up from germline, CDR1 is SGHRS and CDR2 is YFSETQ. V shed 4 bases and J 4 bases; nucleotides not matched to a gene: 4.

The gene calls are TRBV19 and TRBJ1-5; 7 bases align to TRBD1. The germline V gene encodes CDR1 LNHDA and CDR2 SQIVND (reference sequence). The length of the CDR3 is 13 residues. The V segment lost 5 bases and the J segment 9 bases; nucleotides outside the gene matches: 7. CDR3 in amino acids: CASSLQGEGPQHF. The CDR3 nucleotides are TGTGCCAGTAGTCTTCAGGGGGAAGGGCCCCAGCATTTT. Drawing the rest from reference TRBV19 and TRBJ1-5, the complete variable domain is DGGITQSPKYLFRKEGQNVTLSCEQNLNHDAMYWYRQDPGQGLRLIYYSQIVNDFQKGDIAEGYSVSREKKESFPLTVTSAQKNPTAFYLCASSLQGEGPQHFGDGTRLSIL.